The entry below gives a single TCR beta chain sequence along with its context. The sample originates from a study of cytomegalovirus exposure and HLA in healthy donors. The PCR ran on 60 Vbeta and 13 Jbeta primers. The authors' processing: Tens of millions of unique TCR beta chains, approximately 11 million of them shared, were counted by a later analysis. Only in-frame clones appear in the TCRdb table, and some are missing; sequencing was by immunoSEQ multiplex PCR. The V and J calls and clone size are taken from that table; D and trimming were inferred from the DNA. Its table lists around 110,000 clones. The CDR3 consists of 13 residues. The V gene's germline CDR1 is SGHTA and CDR2 FQGNSA. The V gene lost 7 bases and the J gene lost 3 bases, with 12 bases spanning the gap.

The sample was PBMCs. The gene calls are TRBV7-2 and TRBJ1-2, with a weak D call TRBD1 (6 bases). The clonotype originates from a man in his thirties or forties in good health and CMV-seronegative. For the CDR3, the DNA is TGTGCCAGCAACCCGGGACACTACTATGGCTACACCTTC. Its translation: CASNPGHYYGYTF.